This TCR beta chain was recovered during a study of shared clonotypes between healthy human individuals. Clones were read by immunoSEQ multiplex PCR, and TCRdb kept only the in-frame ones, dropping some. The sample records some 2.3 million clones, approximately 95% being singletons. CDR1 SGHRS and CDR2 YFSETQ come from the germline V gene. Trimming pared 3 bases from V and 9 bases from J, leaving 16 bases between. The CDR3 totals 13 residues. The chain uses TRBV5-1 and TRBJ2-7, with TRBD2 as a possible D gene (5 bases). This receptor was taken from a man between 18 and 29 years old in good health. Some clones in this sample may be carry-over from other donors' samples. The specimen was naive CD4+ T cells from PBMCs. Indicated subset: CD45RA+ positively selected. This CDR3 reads CASSSPGYLGQYF. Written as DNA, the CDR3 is TGCGCCAGCAGCTCACCGGGATATTTGGGGCAGTACTTC.